The entry that follows covers one T cell receptor (beta chain) sequence. Its antigen is as yet unknown. These data are taken from a study of shared clonotypes between healthy human individuals. Findings and limits, study-wide: The study found roughly 5% of naive CD4 clonotypes shared across a few donors.

Libraries were prepared by immunoSEQ multiplex PCR; TCRdb keeps only in-frame clonotypes and omits some of them. This table has around 1.6 million clones, 95% to 99% appearing once. Germline CDR1 reads MNHEY; CDR2 reads SVGAGI. V lost 5 bases and J lost 9; bases outside the gene matches: 5. The CDR3 spans 13 residues. Specimen: naive CD4+ T cells sorted from blood. The subset here: CD45RA+ positively selected. The sequence came from a man under 40 in good health. The chain carries TRBV6-5 and TRBJ2-2, with TRBD2 matching over 8 bases. The CDR3 bases are TGTGCCAGCAGTCCCGGGACTAGGCGGGAGCTGTTTTTT. Residues: CASSPGTRRELFF.